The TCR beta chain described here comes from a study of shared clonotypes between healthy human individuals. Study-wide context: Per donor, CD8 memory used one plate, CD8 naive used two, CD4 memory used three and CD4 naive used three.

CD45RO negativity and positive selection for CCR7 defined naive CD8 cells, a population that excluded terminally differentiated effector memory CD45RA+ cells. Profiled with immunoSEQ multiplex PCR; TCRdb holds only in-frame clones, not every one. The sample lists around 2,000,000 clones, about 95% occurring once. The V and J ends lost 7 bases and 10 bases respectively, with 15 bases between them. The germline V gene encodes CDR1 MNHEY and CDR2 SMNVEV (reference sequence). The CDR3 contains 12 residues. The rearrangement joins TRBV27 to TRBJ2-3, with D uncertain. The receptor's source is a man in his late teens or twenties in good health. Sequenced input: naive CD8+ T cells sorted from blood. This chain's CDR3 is CASKYQELAQYF. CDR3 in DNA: TGTGCCAGCAAGTATCAGGAGCTTGCGCAGTATTTT.